The next 19 T cell receptor beta chains were all read from a single sample in a study of blood T cells in healthy people across ages. For the second PCR, which ran for 7 to 11 cycles, a sample-barcoded 5' primer and a J-beta primer mix were used. MiXCR, run by TCRdb on the 5' RACE reads, gives a single entry per CDR3 protein. In the table there are about 580,000 distinct CDR3 sequences, around half of which are singletons. Material for sequencing was blood. All receptors come from an older man in good health.

The chain uses TRBV9 and TRBJ2-5; 7 bases align to TRBD1. Germline V gives CDR1 SGDLS, CDR2 YYNGEE. J was trimmed by 6 bases and V by 4 bases; bases with no gene match: 3. This CDR3 has 12 residues. In nucleotides, the CDR3 is TGTGCCAGCAGCTCGACAGGGAAGACCCAGTACTTC. It yields the protein CASSSTGKTQYF.

V gene TRBV7-2 combines with J gene TRBJ2-3, with a weak D call TRBD2 (5 bases). Germline V gives CDR1 SGHTA, CDR2 FQGNSA. V was pared by 0 bases and J by 3 bases, with 7 bases between. The CDR3 has 14 amino acids. The CDR3 loop reads CASSLAGVTDTQYF. In DNA, the CDR3 is TGTGCCAGCAGCTTAGCGGGAGTGACAGATACGCAGTATTTT. The full variable domain, with the rest looked up from reference TRBV7-2 and TRBJ2-3, is GAGVSQSPSNKVTEKGKDVELRCDPISGHTALYWYRQSLGQGLEFLIYFQGNSAPDKSGLPSDRFSAERTGGSVSTLTIQRTQQEDSAVYLCASSLAGVTDTQYFGPGTRLTVL.

The count of this clonotype is one. An end of the junction does not agree with germline; a read error may underlie this. The chain uses TRBV9 and TRBJ2-3; the match to TRBD2 covers 11 bases. CDR1 SGDLS and CDR2 YYNGEE come from the germline V gene. This CDR3 has 15 amino acids. CDR3: CVSSYSGGDGDTQYF. CDR3 sequence (DNA): TGTGTCAGCAGCTATAGCGGGGGGGATGGAGATACGCAGTATTTT. The full variable domain, its missing parts supplied by reference TRBV9 and TRBJ2-3, is DSGVTQTPKHLITATGQRVTLRCSPRSGDLSVYWYQQSLDQGLQFLIQYYNGEERAKGNILERFSAQQFPDLHSELNLSSLELGDSALYFCVSSYSGGDGDTQYFGPGTRLTVL.

This clonotype was seen just once. The chain combines TRBV6-4 with TRBJ2-3; either TRBD1 or TRBD2 may supply D (6 bases each). Trimming cost V 3 bases and J 2 bases, with 9 bases left between them. This CDR3 has 14 amino acids. The V gene's germline CDR1 is MRHNA and CDR2 SNTAGT. CDR3 bases: TGTGCCAGCAGTGAGGGGGGACACACAGATACGCAGTATTTT. The encoded protein is CASSEGGHTDTQYF.

V gene TRBV9 combines with J gene TRBJ2-1; no clear D. The V and J ends lost 0 bases and 8 bases respectively, with 15 bases between them. The CDR3 is 15 residues long. Germline CDR1 is SGDLS and CDR2 is YYNGEE. The CDR3 nucleotides read TGTGCCAGCAGCGTAGGGCCGGGCGAGTTCGATGAGCAGTTCTTC. It encodes CASSVGPGEFDEQFF.

This clonotype came up a few times. This sequence joins TRBV27 and TRBJ2-1; TRBD1 is a possible D gene (6 bases). The V end lost 5 bases, the J end lost 5 bases, and 13 bases lay between the germline ends. The germline CDR1 and CDR2 sequences are MNHEY and SMNVEV (reference sequence). This CDR3 contains 14 residues. The CDR3 is CASSPAGTHNEQFF. The DNA for the CDR3 is TGTGCCAGCAGTCCCGCCGGGACACACAATGAGCAGTTCTTC.

The rearrangement uses TRBV20-1 and TRBJ2-1; possible D gene TRBD1, 5 bases. CDR1 DFQATT and CDR2 SNEGSKA come from the germline V gene (reference sequence). Trimming shortened V by 1 base and J by 4 bases, and 8 bases separated the two germline ends. The CDR3 loop spans 13 amino acids. The CDR3 sequence: CSARADSYNEQFF. DNA of the CDR3: TGCAGTGCTAGAGCCGACAGTTACAATGAGCAGTTCTTC.

The chain combines TRBV9 with TRBJ2-1; 11 bases are a match to TRBD2. The DNA end is more similar to TRBJ2-7, so the J call may be wrong. The CDR3 runs 18 residues. The germline gives CDR1 SGDLS, CDR2 YYNGEE. CDR3 bases: TGTGCCAGCAGCGTAGCGTGGGGGGGACTAGCGGCGGGAAATGAGCAGTACTTC. This encodes CASSVAWGGLAAGNEQYF.

The chain has TRBV12-3 or TRBV12-4 and TRBJ2-7, with 7 bases identical to TRBD1. V gave up 6 bases and J gave up 3 bases; unmatched junction bases: 2. The CDR3 contains 12 residues. This CDR3 reads CASRGQFYEQYF. CDR3 in DNA: TGTGCCAGCAGGGGACAGTTCTACGAGCAGTACTTC.

The rearrangement joins TRBV12-3 or TRBV12-4 to TRBJ1-5, with D perhaps matching TRBD1 (5 bases). Trimming cost V 2 bases and J 2 bases, with 13 bases left between them. The CDR3 is 16 residues long. CDR3 in amino acids: CASSLRGGGGNQPQHF. In DNA, the CDR3 is TGTGCCAGCAGTTTAAGGGGTGGGGGGGGCAATCAGCCCCAGCATTTT.

The V and J genes are TRBV11-2 and TRBJ1-5; 8 positions agree with TRBD1. The CDR3 has 15 residues. Germline CDR1 SGHAT, CDR2 FQNNGV. V shed 3 bases, J shed 1 base, and the junction held 2 bases outside the gene matches. The DNA for the CDR3 is TGTGCCAGCAGCTTGCACAGGGGGAGCAATCAGCCCCAGCATTTT. Its protein product is CASSLHRGSNQPQHF.

This clonotype has just a few counts. The chain uses TRBV21-1 and TRBJ2-1; TRBD1, the table's D call, lacks a check against the DNA. TRBV21-1 has pseudogene status. There are 17 residues in the CDR3. DNA of the CDR3: TGTGCCAGCAGCAAAAGGGGGTGGAACCGCCGCGGCTATGAGCAGTTCTTC. This encodes CASSKRGWNRRGYEQFF.

This clonotype was counted many times. This chain joins TRBV27 and TRBJ2-2; either TRBD1 or TRBD2 may fit D (5 bases each). The CDR3 runs 16 residues. V lost 6 bases and J lost 6, with 20 bases in between. Germline V CDR1 and CDR2: MNHEY, SMNVEV (reference sequence). This CDR3 reads CASRPLWGSGAGELFF. CDR3 nucleotide sequence: TGTGCCAGCAGGCCTTTGTGGGGGTCTGGGGCCGGGGAGCTGTTTTTT.

This clonotype has only a few counts. V and J are TRBV3-1 and TRBJ1-1; TRBD1 aligns across 7 bases. V was pared by 0 bases and J by 5 bases, with 6 bases of the junction left unmatched. The CDR3 consists of 15 residues. Per the germline V gene, CDR1 is LGHDT and CDR2 is YNNKEL (reference sequence). As DNA, the CDR3 is TGTGCCAGCAGCCAAGATGTAGGGGGCAGGACTGAAGCTTTCTTT. It is translated as CASSQDVGGRTEAFF. The whole variable domain, filled in from reference TRBV3-1 and TRBJ1-1, reads DTAVSQTPKYLVTQMGNDKSIKCEQNLGHDTMYWYKQDSKKFLKIMFSYNNKELIINETVPNRFSPKSPDKAHLNLHINSLELGDSAVYFCASSQDVGGRTEAFFGQGTRLTVV.

This clonotype occurred once. This chain uses TRBV2 with TRBJ2-5; 12 nucleotides line up with TRBD2. Germline V gene lookup returns CDR1 SNHLY and CDR2 FYNNEI. The CDR3 is 14 amino acids. The ends lost 10 bases at V and 5 bases at J; junction bases unmatched: 8. CDR3 amino acids: CATSTSGGGETQYF. CDR3 nucleotides: TGTGCCACCTCGACTAGCGGGGGAGGGGAGACCCAGTACTTC. Complete variable domain (other parts from reference TRBV2 and TRBJ2-5): EPEVTQTPSHQVTQMGQEVILRCVPISNHLYFYWYRQILGQKVEFLVSFYNNEISEKSEIFDDQFSVERPDGSNFTLKIRSTKLEDSAMYFCATSTSGGGETQYFGPGTRLLVL.

The V and J genes are TRBV10-2 and TRBJ1-1; no firm D call. This CDR3 contains 14 residues. The V gene lost 2 bases and the J gene lost 1 base, with 8 bases spanning the gap. Germline loops: CDR1 WSHSY, CDR2 SAAADI. CDR3 DNA: TGCGCCAGCAGTGAGACTTCCGCGAACACTGAAGCTTTCTTT. Protein: CASSETSANTEAFF.

This chain connects TRBV20-1 to TRBJ2-7; maybe TRBD1 (6 bases). The CDR3 consists of 12 residues. Germline CDR1 and CDR2: DFQATT and SNEGSKA (reference sequence). V lost 7 bases and J 7 bases, leaving 17 bases between the germline ends. CDR3 nucleotide sequence: TGCAGTGGTGTCACTGGGGGCGGGGAGCAGTACTTC. This encodes CSGVTGGGEQYF.

This clonotype appeared a few times. The chain uses TRBV20-1 and TRBJ2-1; TRBD2 matches 8 bases. CDR1 and CDR2 from the germline V gene are DFQATT and SNEGSKA (reference sequence). Trimming took 4 bases from V and 6 from J; bases not matched to a gene: 11. The CDR3 consists of 15 residues. The CDR3 bases are TGCAGTGCTACACCGGGACTAGTTTCGGTCAATGAGCAGTTCTTC. This sequence encodes CSATPGLVSVNEQFF.

This clonotype was seen a few times. The chain combines TRBV29-1 with TRBJ2-7; no reliable D call. CDR3 size: 13 residues. The germline V gene encodes CDR1 SQVTM and CDR2 ANQGSEA. V shed 4 bases and J shed 0 bases, with 10 bases lying between them. The CDR3 DNA is TGCAGCGTTGTTGTCGATAACTCCTACGAGCAGTACTTC. Its translation: CSVVVDNSYEQYF.